These T cell receptor beta chains were read from a single sample in a study of CD8+ T cells in alopecia areata. Profiled with immunoSEQ multiplex PCR; TCRdb holds only in-frame clones, not every one. In the table there are fewer than 250,000 clones, around 60% of which are singletons. The sample in question was CD4+ T cells sorted from blood, obtained at week 4, from a patient treated with tofacitinib. The source of these receptors is a human donor with alopecia areata. CDR3s include the opening cysteine and the closing phenylalanine or tryptophan. A D gene is named only where the DNA matches it firmly. Clone size appears in some rows only: once, few, many, or a class for an expanded clone.

V gene	clone size	D gene	CDR3 length	J gene	CDR3 DNA	CDR3 protein
TRBV18	-	-	14	TRBJ2-7	TGTGCCAGCTCACAAAGAGAACCACGACACGAGCAGTACTTC	CASSQREPRHEQYF
TRBV11-2	few	-	14	TRBJ2-7	TGTGCCAGCAGCACACAGGGCCCCGACTACGAGCAGTACTTC	CASSTQGPDYEQYF
TRBV4-1	few	-	15	TRBJ2-3	TGCGCCAGCAGCCAAGGGGAGATGAGCACAGATACGCAGTATTTT	CASSQGEMSTDTQYF
TRBV28	-	-	12	TRBJ1-4	TGTGCCAGCAGTTTTTGGGGGCAAAAACTGTTTTTT	CASSFWGQKLFF
TRBV30	-	TRBD2	15	TRBJ2-3	TGTGCCTGGAGTGTCCGTAGCGGGAGAACAGATACGCAGTATTTT	CAWSVRSGRTDTQYF
TRBV21-1	-	-	12	TRBJ1-3	TGTGCCAGCAGCAAAGAGAGAGGCACCATATATTTT	CASSKERGTIYF
TRBV7-2	-	-	12	TRBJ1-2	TGTGCCAGCAGCTTGACAGCTTATGGCTACACCTTC	CASSLTAYGYTF
TRBV7-2	-	TRBD1	16	TRBJ2-7	TGTGCCAGCAGCCCGGGGACAGGGGGCGAGTTCTACGAGCAGTACTTC	CASSPGTGGEFYEQYF
TRBV29-1	once	TRBD1	15	TRBJ1-1	TGCAGCGTTTCCCTTACAGGGGGAATGAACACTGAAGCTTTCTTT	CSVSLTGGMNTEAFF
TRBV27	few	-	16	TRBJ1-5	TGTGCCAGCAGTTCCTCAGGGGTTGGGAGCAATCAGCCCCAGCATTTT	CASSSSGVGSNQPQHF
TRBV30	-	TRBD1	14	TRBJ2-2	TGTGCCTGGAGTGTAACAGGGGGAACGGGGGAGCTGTTTTTT	CAWSVTGGTGELFF
TRBV29-1	-	-	13	TRBJ1-1	TGCAGCGCTACCGGGACATCTAACACTGAAGCTTTCTTT	CSATGTSNTEAFF
TRBV28	-	-	13	TRBJ1-2	TGTGCCAGCAGCCGCGCTCTGACAAATCTCTACACCTTC	CASSRALTNLYTF
TRBV10-3	-	-	14	TRBJ2-7	TGTGCCATCAGTGACGGCGGGAAGTCCTACGAGCAGTACTTC	CAISDGGKSYEQYF
TRBV6-5	-	TRBD2	15	TRBJ2-7	TGTGCCAGCACGCCGAAAACTAGCGGGATGAGGGAGCAGTACTTC	CASTPKTSGMREQYF
TRBV7-9	-	-	18	TRBJ1-1	TGTGCCAGCAGCTTGGGGGCCGGGACGCGCGGAAAGAACACTGAAGCTTTCTTT	CASSLGAGTRGKNTEAFF
TRBV28	-	-	14	TRBJ1-2	TGTGCCAGCAGTTTGAGGGGTCAGGACTATGGCTACACCTTC	CASSLRGQDYGYTF
TRBV30	once	-	15	TRBJ1-5	TGTGCCTGGAGTATCCCCGGGGCTAACAATCAGCCCCAGCATTTT	CAWSIPGANNQPQHF
TRBV2	-	-	15	TRBJ1-1	TGTGCCAGCAGTTGGTATCTGGGCCTGAACACTGAAGCTTTCTTT	CASSWYLGLNTEAFF
TRBV11-2	-	-	13	TRBJ2-3	TGTGCCAGCCAGGGGCCGGGCACAGATACGCAGTATTTT	CASQGPGTDTQYF